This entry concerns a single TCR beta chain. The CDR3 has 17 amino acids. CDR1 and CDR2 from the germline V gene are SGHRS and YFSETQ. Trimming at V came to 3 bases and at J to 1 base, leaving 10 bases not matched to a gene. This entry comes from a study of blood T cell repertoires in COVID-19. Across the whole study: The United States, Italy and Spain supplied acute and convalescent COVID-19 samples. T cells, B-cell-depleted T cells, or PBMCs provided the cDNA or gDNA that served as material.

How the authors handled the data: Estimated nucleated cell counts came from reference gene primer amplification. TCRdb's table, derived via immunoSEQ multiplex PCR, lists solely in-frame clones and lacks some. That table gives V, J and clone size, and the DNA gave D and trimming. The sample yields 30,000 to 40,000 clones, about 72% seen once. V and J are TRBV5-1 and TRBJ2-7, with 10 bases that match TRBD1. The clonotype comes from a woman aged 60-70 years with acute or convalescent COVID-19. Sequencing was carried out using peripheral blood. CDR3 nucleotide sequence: TGCGCCAGCAGCTCCGGAGGCGGGACAGGGGTTTCCTACGAGCAGTACTTC. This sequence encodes CASSSGGGTGVSYEQYF. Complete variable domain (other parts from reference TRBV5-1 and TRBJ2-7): KAGVTQTPRYLIKTRGQQVTLSCSPISGHRSVSWYQQTPGQGLQFLFEYFSETQRNKGNFPGRFSGRQFSNSRSEMNVSTLELGDSALYLCASSSGGGTGVSYEQYFGPGTRLTVT.